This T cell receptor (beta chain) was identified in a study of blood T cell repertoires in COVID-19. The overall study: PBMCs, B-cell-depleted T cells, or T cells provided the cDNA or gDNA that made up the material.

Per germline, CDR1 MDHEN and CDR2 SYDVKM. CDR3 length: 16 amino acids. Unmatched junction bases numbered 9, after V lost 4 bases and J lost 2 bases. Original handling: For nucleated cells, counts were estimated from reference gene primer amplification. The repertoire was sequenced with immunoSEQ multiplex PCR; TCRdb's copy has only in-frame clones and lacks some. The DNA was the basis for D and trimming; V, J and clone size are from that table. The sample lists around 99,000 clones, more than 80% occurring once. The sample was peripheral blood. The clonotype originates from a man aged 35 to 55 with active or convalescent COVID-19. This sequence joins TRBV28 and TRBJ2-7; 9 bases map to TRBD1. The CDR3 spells CASSSTWDRVTYEQYF. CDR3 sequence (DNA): TGTGCCAGCAGTTCGACCTGGGACAGGGTAACCTACGAGCAGTACTTC. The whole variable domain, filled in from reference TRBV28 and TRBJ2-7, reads DVKVTQSSRYLVKRTGEKVFLECVQDMDHENMFWYRQDPGLGLRLIYFSYDVKMKEKGDIPEGYSVSREKKERFSLILESASTNQTSMYLCASSSTWDRVTYEQYFGPGTRLTVT.